Below, 21 T cell receptor beta chains from the same sample are listed, as sequenced in a study of blood T cell repertoires in COVID-19. The table came from immunoSEQ multiplex PCR; TCRdb's copy has only in-frame clones and leaves some out. The sample has about 430,000 clones; 70% to 90% are singletons. The source material was PBMCs or T cells enriched from blood (not recorded which). Receptors were obtained from a woman aged 18-29 years who had been exposed to COVID-19.

The chain employs TRBV3-1 (or the pseudogene TRBV3-2) and TRBJ1-1; D is perhaps TRBD1 (6 bases). The V gene lost 0 bases and the J gene lost 1 base, with 12 bases spanning the gap. Germline CDR1 and CDR2: LGHDT and YNNKEL (reference sequence). The CDR3 loop spans 16 amino acids. CDR3 amino acids: CASSQESMTGNTEAFF. In DNA, the CDR3 is TGTGCCAGCAGCCAAGAGTCCATGACAGGGAACACTGAAGCTTTCTTT.

The chain couples TRBV14 to TRBJ1-1; D is perhaps TRBD1 (5 bases). Between the trimmed V and J ends, which lost 2 bases and 0 bases, there was a span of 7 bases. CDR3 size: 14 residues. The germline V gene has CDR1 SGHDN and CDR2 FVKESK. This chain's CDR3 is CASSQPGMNTEAFF. The CDR3, as DNA: TGTGCCAGCAGCCAACCAGGGATGAACACTGAAGCTTTCTTT.

This sequence joins TRBV7-9 and TRBJ1-1; possibly TRBD1 for D (5 bases). Per germline, CDR1 SEHNR and CDR2 FQNEAQ (reference sequence). This CDR3 is built from 13 residues. The ends were cut back, 2 bases at V and 8 bases at J, with 12 bases in the middle. The CDR3 DNA follows: TGTGCCAGCAGCTTATTAGAAGGGGTCGAAGCTTTCTTT. It encodes CASSLLEGVEAFF.

The gene calls are TRBV21-1 and TRBJ2-1; the table names TRBD2, a call not compared with the DNA. TRBV21-1 is recorded as a pseudogene. The CDR3 is 16 residues long. CDR3 sequence reads: CASSAWREPSYNEQFF. The CDR3 coding sequence is TGTGCCAGCAGCGCCTGGAGGGAACCCTCCTACAATGAGCAGTTCTTC.

This clone has a single count. The V gene is TRBV20-1, the J gene TRBJ1-6, with 7 positions matching TRBD1. This CDR3 has 15 amino acids. Germline CDR1 and CDR2: DFQATT and SNEGSKA (reference sequence). V lost 3 bases to trimming and J lost 5 bases; unmatched junction nucleotides: 7. The CDR3 bases are TGCAGTGCTAGTTCCGTACAGGGGAATAATTCACCCCTCCACTTT. Amino acids: CSASSVQGNNSPLHF.

The J gene is TRBJ2-7, the V gene TRBV15; 10 positions agree with TRBD1. J was trimmed by 3 bases and V by 0 bases; bases with no gene match: 5. The CDR3 has 16 residues. Germline CDR1 reads LNHNV; CDR2 reads YYDKDF (reference sequence). CDR3 bases: TGTGCCACCAGCAGAGATAAAGGGACAGGGGTCTACGAGCAGTACTTC. It specifies CATSRDKGTGVYEQYF. The variable domain in full, with the rest retrieved from reference TRBV15 and TRBJ2-7, is DAMVIQNPRYQVTQFGKPVTLSCSQTLNHNVMYWYQQKSSQAPKLLFHYYDKDFNNEADTPDNFQSRRPNTSFCFLDIRSPGLGDTAMYLCATSRDKGTGVYEQYFGPGTRLTVT.

This rearrangement joins TRBV2 to TRBJ2-7, with TRBD1 matching over 7 bases. This CDR3 has 14 amino acids. V shed 7 bases and J 0 bases; nucleotides not matched to a gene: 6. The V gene's germline CDR1 is SNHLY and CDR2 FYNNEI. The CDR3 nucleotides read TGTGCCAGCAACCGGGGACAGAGCTCCTACGAGCAGTACTTC. Translation gives CASNRGQSSYEQYF. Filled out from reference TRBV2 and TRBJ2-7, the complete variable domain reads EPEVTQTPSHQVTQMGQEVILRCVPISNHLYFYWYRQILGQKVEFLVSFYNNEISEKSEIFDDQFSVERPDGSNFTLKIRSTKLEDSAMYFCASNRGQSSYEQYFGPGTRLTVT.

Only a few counts were recorded for this clone. This chain connects TRBV23-1 to TRBJ2-3, with a weak D call TRBD1 (6 bases). TRBV23-1 is treated as an ORF (open reading frame) with a function not yet certain. This CDR3 comprises 16 residues. V was pared by 6 bases and J by 0 bases, with 16 bases between. CDR3 sequence: CASSHLGRGSTDTQYF. The CDR3 DNA reads TGCGCCAGCAGCCATCTCGGCAGGGGTAGCACAGATACGCAGTATTTT.

CDR3 nucleotides: TGCGCCAGCAGCCAAGATAGAAGTCGCGAGACCCAGTACTTC. This gives the protein CASSQDRSRETQYF. V and J are TRBV4-3 and TRBJ2-5, with D unresolved. The CDR3 is 14 amino acids. V was cut by 0 bases and J by 5 bases, with 10 bases left in between. The germline V gene has CDR1 LGHNA and CDR2 YSLEER.

V and J are TRBV21-1 and TRBJ2-7; the table's D call of TRBD1 was not tested on the DNA. TRBV21-1 is a documented pseudogene. CDR3 size: 21 residues. The CDR3 DNA sequence: TGTGCCAGCAGACTAATGCTCCGCGGTCGACAGGCACGCAAAACCGACTACGAGCAGTACTTC. It yields the protein CASRLMLRGRQARKTDYEQYF.

This chain connects TRBV4-2 to TRBJ2-3, with 7 bases fitting TRBD1. The CDR3 is 16 amino acids. J lost 4 bases, V lost 4 bases, and 11 bases had no gene match. Germline V gene lookup returns CDR1 LGHNA and CDR2 YNFKEQ. In nucleotides, the CDR3 is TGTGCCAGCAGCCCATTCACAGGGGATGGCGCAGATACGCAGTATTTT. Translation: CASSPFTGDGADTQYF.

The chain joins TRBV2 to TRBJ2-1; TRBD2 agrees at 10 bases. The CDR3 is 14 amino acids. In germline, CDR1 is SNHLY, CDR2 FYNNEI. V gave up 11 bases and J gave up 4 bases; unmatched junction bases: 8. The CDR3: CAGSIAGGYNEQFF. In DNA form, the CDR3 reads TGTGCCGGATCAATAGCGGGAGGTTACAATGAGCAGTTCTTC.

J is TRBJ1-3 and V is TRBV3-1 (or the pseudogene TRBV3-2), with TRBD1 matching 8 bases. Germline V gene lookup returns CDR1 LGHDT and CDR2 YNNKEL (reference sequence). J gave up 0 bases and V 4 bases, and 5 bases lay outside the gene matches. There are 16 residues in the CDR3. The CDR3 region is CASSPGGQSSGNTIYF. The CDR3 coding sequence is TGTGCCAGCAGCCCAGGGGGCCAAAGCTCTGGAAACACCATATATTTT.

The genes are TRBV27 and TRBJ2-6; D possibly corresponds to TRBD1 (6 bases). CDR3 length equals 17 residues. The V and J ends lost 7 bases and 0 bases respectively, with 16 bases between them. Per germline, CDR1 MNHEY and CDR2 SMNVEV (reference sequence). The DNA of the CDR3 is TGTGCCAGCACCTGGGGGACAACCAACTCTGGGGCCAACGTCCTGACTTTC. Protein product: CASTWGTTNSGANVLTF.

The rearrangement uses TRBV4-1 and TRBJ2-7; 10 positions agree with TRBD2. The CDR3 runs to 16 residues. After removal of 3 bases from V and 0 bases from J, the junction contained 5 bases not matched to a gene. CDR1 and CDR2 from the germline V gene are MGHRA and YSYEKL. The CDR3 nucleotides are TGCGCCAGCAGCCACTCTAGCGGGAGCTCCTCCTACGAGCAGTACTTC. It yields the protein CASSHSSGSSSYEQYF.

The gene calls are TRBV12-3 or TRBV12-4 and TRBJ1-2; 10 bases agree with TRBD1. This CDR3 has 13 amino acids. Trimming removed 4 bases from V and 6 bases from J; junction bases left unmatched: 2. The CDR3 here is CASSSGTGDGYTF. CDR3 in DNA: TGTGCCAGCAGTTCCGGGACAGGGGATGGCTACACCTTC.

The rearrangement joins TRBV7-9 to TRBJ2-7; 10 positions agree with TRBD1. The CDR3 sequence is 16 residues long. The V gene's germline CDR1 is SEHNR and CDR2 FQNEAQ (reference sequence). Trimming cost V 6 bases and J 6 bases; bases outside gene matches: 14. The CDR3 DNA follows: TGTGCCAGCAGGCCCAGTGTCGGGACAGGGGACGGCGAGCAGTACTTC. Translation gives CASRPSVGTGDGEQYF.

V is TRBV30 and J is TRBJ1-6, with D uncertain. This CDR3 contains 14 residues. Germline CDR1 is GTSNPN and CDR2 is SVGIG (reference sequence). The ends were cut back, 0 bases at V and 7 bases at J, with 10 bases in the middle. This CDR3 is CAWSVGRANSPLHF. The CDR3 DNA sequence: TGTGCCTGGAGTGTAGGGAGGGCGAATTCACCCCTCCACTTT.

This clone appeared once. This sequence joins TRBV29-1 and TRBJ2-5; 7 nucleotides align to TRBD2. V lost 4 bases, J lost 5 bases, and 4 bases stayed unmatched. Germline CDR1 and CDR2: SQVTM and ANQGSEA. This CDR3 has 12 residues. This chain's CDR3 is CSVVRGGETQYF. For the CDR3, the DNA is TGCAGCGTTGTGAGGGGAGGGGAGACCCAGTACTTC.

This clone was detected only once. The chain employs TRBV27 and TRBJ1-5, with a weak D call TRBD1 (5 bases). This CDR3 region has 16 residues. The germline V and J ends were trimmed by 8 bases and 0 bases, with 17 bases remaining between them. In germline, CDR1 is MNHEY, CDR2 SMNVEV (reference sequence). The DNA of the CDR3 is TGTGCCAGCCCAACTTCGACAGCCTATAGCAATCAGCCCCAGCATTTT. Translation gives CASPTSTAYSNQPQHF.

V and J are TRBV2 and TRBJ1-5, with TRBD1 as a possible D gene (5 bases). This CDR3 spans 13 amino acids. Germline values: CDR1 SNHLY, CDR2 FYNNEI. Trimming cost V 7 bases and J 5 bases, with 12 bases left between them. The CDR3 nucleotides are TGTGCCAGCACAAGGGGCGGGGATCAGCCCCAGCATTTT. Translation gives CASTRGGDQPQHF.